The rows below give T cell receptor beta chains drawn from one sample of a study of CD8+ T cells in alopecia areata. Only in-frame clones appear in the TCRdb table, and some are missing; sequencing was by immunoSEQ multiplex PCR. The table lists fewer than 250,000 clones, less than 70% of them singletons, with approximately 1.2% in the top ten. The source was CD4+ T cells sorted from blood, collected between weeks 47 and 50, from a patient treated with tofacitinib. The receptors here all came from a human donor with alopecia areata. Each CDR3 is given with its conserved first and last residue. The D gene is left open where the match is weak. Clone size is given for some rows only: seen once, a few or many times, or a class if the clone is expanded.

d_gene	v_gene	len	abundance	j_gene	CDR3aa	CDR3nt
.	TRBV30	16	.	TRBJ2-7	CAWSVSASIHSYEQYF	TGTGCCTGGAGTGTTTCGGCCAGCATCCACTCCTACGAGCAGTACTTC
.	TRBV6-5	15	.	TRBJ2-2	CASSYPVGAGGELFF	TGTGCCAGCAGTTACCCCGTGGGGGCGGGCGGGGAGCTGTTTTTT
.	TRBV30	14	.	TRBJ1-5	CAWSVGASNQPQHF	TGTGCCTGGAGTGTTGGGGCTAGCAATCAGCCCCAGCATTTT
.	TRBV28	16	.	TRBJ1-6	CASSSGIVSYNSPLHF	TGTGCCAGCAGTTCCGGCATAGTCTCCTATAATTCACCCCTCCACTTT
.	TRBV6-1	12	.	TRBJ2-7	CAILGASYEQYF	TGTGCCATCTTAGGGGCGAGTTACGAGCAGTACTTC
.	TRBV18	12	.	TRBJ1-1	CASSQGNTEAFF	TGTGCCAGCTCACAGGGGAACACTGAAGCTTTCTTT
.	TRBV6-5	15	few	TRBJ2-1	CASSFAGSSYNEQFF	TGTGCCAGCAGTTTTGCGGGGAGCTCCTACAATGAGCAGTTCTTC
.	TRBV2	12	.	TRBJ1-2	CASSEEVYGYTF	TGTGCCAGCAGTGAAGAGGTCTATGGCTACACCTTC
.	TRBV6-6	14	few	TRBJ2-4	CASSTGTAKNIQYF	TGTGCCAGCAGCACCGGGACAGCCAAAAACATTCAGTACTTC
TRBD2	TRBV7-9	15	.	TRBJ2-1	CASSSSGGPYNEQFF	TGTGCCAGCAGCTCTAGCGGGGGCCCCTACAATGAGCAGTTCTTC
TRBD2	TRBV7-9	15	.	TRBJ2-3	CASSSSGVRTDTQYF	TGTGCCAGCAGCTCTAGCGGGGTACGCACAGATACGCAGTATTTT
TRBD2	TRBV5-1	16	.	TRBJ2-1	CASSLDTSGGFNEQFF	TGCGCCAGCAGCTTGGATACTAGCGGGGGGTTCAATGAGCAGTTCTTC
.	TRBV5-1	12	few	TRBJ1-2	CASSVDSYGYTF	TGCGCCAGCAGCGTGGACAGTTATGGCTACACCTTC
TRBD1	TRBV29-1	13	few	TRBJ1-2	CSVGQGGRHGYTF	TGCAGCGTAGGACAGGGTGGTCGACATGGCTACACCTTC
.	TRBV2	15	.	TRBJ1-5	CASSGGAHSNQPQHF	TGTGCCAGCAGTGGGGGGGCCCATAGCAATCAGCCCCAGCATTTT
.	TRBV19	12	few	TRBJ1-1	CASRTEDTEAFF	TGTGCCAGTAGGACAGAAGACACTGAAGCTTTCTTT
.	TRBV7-9	15	.	TRBJ2-5	CASSLIGQRQETQYF	TGTGCCAGCAGCCTCATCGGACAGAGACAAGAGACCCAGTACTTC
TRBD2	TRBV30	22	.	TRBJ2-1	CAWSSNLPGLAGGRARYNEQFF	TGTGCCTGGAGTTCTAACTTGCCGGGACTAGCGGGGGGTAGAGCCAGGTACAATGAGCAGTTCTTC
.	TRBV2	11	few	TRBJ1-1	CASFWAVEAFF	TGTGCCAGCTTCTGGGCGGTTGAAGCTTTCTTT
.	TRBV7-2	15	few	TRBJ2-5	CASSLYAGLQETQYF	TGTGCCAGCAGCTTATATGCGGGGCTCCAAGAGACCCAGTACTTC
.	TRBV4-3	14	.	TRBJ1-6	CASSQAGNNSPLHF	TGCGCCAGCAGCCAAGCAGGGAACAATTCACCCCTCCACTTT
.	TRBV4-3	18	.	TRBJ1-5	CASSQDAGTGVYNQPQHF	TGCGCCAGCAGCCAAGACGCCGGTACGGGAGTATACAATCAGCCCCAGCATTTT
TRBD2	TRBV19	13	.	TRBJ2-7	CATRGTTTYEQYF	TGTGCAACCCGGGGGACTACCACCTACGAGCAGTACTTC
.	TRBV30	16	.	TRBJ1-3	CAWGPRGRSSGNTIYF	TGTGCCTGGGGCCCGAGGGGTCGCTCCTCTGGAAACACCATATATTTT
.	TRBV28	15	.	TRBJ1-1	CASKRQDIVNTEAFF	TGTGCCAGCAAACGCCAGGACATCGTGAACACTGAAGCTTTCTTT
TRBD2	TRBV29-1	14	.	TRBJ2-3	CSVGKTSGRDTQYF	TGCAGCGTTGGTAAGACTAGCGGGAGAGATACGCAGTATTTT
.	TRBV5-1	13	.	TRBJ2-3	CASSPGGPDTQYF	TGCGCCAGCAGCCCCGGGGGGCCAGATACGCAGTATTTT